One sample yielded the 19 T cell receptor beta chains listed below, sequenced in a study of cytomegalovirus exposure and HLA in healthy donors. The PCR had 60 Vbeta and 13 Jbeta primers. TCRdb's copy holds only in-frame clones and misses some; the assay was immunoSEQ multiplex PCR. The sample has over 70,000 clones; about 80% are singletons. Input material: PBMCs. The receptors shown here come from a male donor in good health and CMV-seronegative.

This clone was found once. The chain couples TRBV6-5 to TRBJ1-5; 10 bases are a match to TRBD1. The CDR3 has 16 amino acids. Per germline, CDR1 MNHEY and CDR2 SVGAGI. J gave up 4 bases and V 4 bases, and 7 bases lay outside the gene matches. In nucleotides, the CDR3 is TGTGCCAGCAGTTTGACAGGGGGCCGAGGTAATCAGCCCCAGCATTTT. Translation gives CASSLTGGRGNQPQHF.

The chain combines TRBV5-1 with TRBJ2-7, with unresolved D. V lost 5 bases and J lost 0, with 3 bases in between. CDR3 length: 11 residues. Germline V gene lookup returns CDR1 SGHRS and CDR2 YFSETQ. CDR3 loop: CASSSSYEQYF. The CDR3, as DNA: TGCGCCAGCAGTAGCTCCTACGAGCAGTACTTC.

This chain joins TRBV5-4 and TRBJ1-1; 8 bases agree with TRBD1. Trimming at V came to 4 bases and at J to 1 base, leaving 6 bases not matched to a gene. The CDR3 sequence is 15 residues long. Germline CDR1 and CDR2: SGHNT and YYREEE (reference sequence). CDR3: CASSPRTGWNTEAFF. DNA of the CDR3: TGTGCCAGCAGCCCCCGGACAGGGTGGAACACTGAAGCTTTCTTT.

CDR3 DNA sequence: TGTGCCTGGAGTGACCCTGGGACAGGCACTGAAGCTTTCTTT. This sequence encodes CAWSDPGTGTEAFF. The gene calls are TRBV30 and TRBJ1-1; 8 nucleotides match TRBD1. The CDR3 length is 14 residues. V dropped 1 base and J dropped 4; count of bases not matched to a gene: 5. Germline CDR1 GTSNPN, CDR2 SVGIG (reference sequence).

This clone was observed at least ten times. The V gene is TRBV6-5, the J gene TRBJ1-5; weak D call: TRBD1 (6 bases). V was cut by 10 bases and J by 4 bases, with 14 bases left in between. The CDR3 has 13 amino acids. Germline V gene sequence: CDR1 MNHEY, CDR2 SVGAGI. As DNA, the CDR3 is TGTGCCACTAGCGGACAGCAAAATCAGCCCCAGCATTTT. Translating it yields CATSGQQNQPQHF.

The V gene is TRBV27, the J gene TRBJ2-5; D gene unclear. V was shortened by 7 bases and J by 0 bases, with 15 bases between the two germline ends. Per germline, CDR1 MNHEY and CDR2 SMNVEV (reference sequence). The CDR3 has 15 residues. The CDR3 loop reads CASTPRITDQETQYF. Written as DNA, the CDR3 is TGTGCCAGCACCCCCAGGATCACGGACCAAGAGACCCAGTACTTC.

In DNA form, the CDR3 reads TGTGCCAGCAGCCCAGGGGGCAGGGGGACAGATACGCAGTATTTT. Its translation: CASSPGGRGTDTQYF. The chain links TRBV7-6 to TRBJ2-3, with 8 nucleotides matching TRBD1. The CDR3 totals 15 residues. The junction had 7 bases not matched to a gene; V was cut back by 5 bases and J by 3 bases. Germline CDR1 is SGHVS and CDR2 is FNYEAQ.

This chain connects TRBV5-6 to TRBJ1-4; D is uncertain. There are 15 residues in the CDR3. CDR1 and CDR2 from the germline V gene are SGHDT and YYEEEE. The V end was cut by 5 bases, the J end by 4 bases, with 15 bases between. The CDR3 sequence is CASSYLRHGNEKLFF. The CDR3 DNA sequence: TGTGCCAGCAGTTATCTCCGCCACGGTAATGAAAAACTGTTTTTT.

V usage is TRBV5-5 and J usage is TRBJ1-6; unclear D gene. The germline CDR1 and CDR2 sequences are SGHKS and YYEKEE (reference sequence). The CDR3 loop spans 14 amino acids. Trimming took off 5 bases at V and 7 bases at J, with 13 bases between the two ends. The CDR3 loop reads CASRAGFQNSPLHF. The DNA of the CDR3 is TGTGCCAGCAGGGCGGGATTTCAGAATTCACCCCTCCACTTT.

This rearrangement joins TRBV30 to TRBJ2-5; TRBD1 aligns across 9 bases. The CDR3 is made up of 16 amino acids. Unmatched junction bases numbered 12, after V lost 2 bases and J lost 5 bases. Germline loops: CDR1 GTSNPN, CDR2 SVGIG (reference sequence). The CDR3 coding sequence is TGTGCCTGGAGTCGTCCGGGACAGGGATTTCGGGAGACCCAGTACTTC. Its translation is CAWSRPGQGFRETQYF.

The chain employs TRBV5-1 and TRBJ1-2; no clear D. Trimming cost V 6 bases and J 7 bases, with 13 bases left between them. The length of the CDR3 is 12 residues. The germline gives CDR1 SGHRS, CDR2 YFSETQ. The CDR3 is CASKSTYSGYTF. DNA for the CDR3: TGCGCCAGCAAGTCAACATATTCTGGCTACACCTTC.

The V and J genes are TRBV6-1 and TRBJ1-4, with D possibly TRBD1 on 6 matching bases. This CDR3 is built from 15 residues. The germline gives CDR1 MNHNS, CDR2 SASEGT. Trimming removed 8 bases from V and 4 bases from J, with 17 bases in between. CDR3 bases: TGTGCCAGCGGTATCGGGGGGCTCTATAATGAAAAACTGTTTTTT. It encodes CASGIGGLYNEKLFF.

This chain joins TRBV5-8 and TRBJ1-1; TRBD1 agrees at 8 bases. This CDR3 is built from 14 residues. Trimming removed 1 base from V and 9 bases from J; junction bases left unmatched: 8. Germline loops: CDR1 SGHTS, CDR2 YDEGEE. CDR3 amino acids: CASSLRGRTGQAFF. CDR3 DNA: TGTGCCAGCAGCTTGAGGGGCCGGACAGGGCAAGCTTTCTTT.

The genes are TRBV2 and TRBJ1-4; 9 bases fit TRBD1. This CDR3 has 15 amino acids. Germline trimming cut 3 bases from V and 7 bases from J; bases unmatched to any gene: 6. CDR1 SNHLY and CDR2 FYNNEI come from the germline V gene. The CDR3 DNA reads as TGTGCCAGCAGTGAGGGGGGGACAGGGAGTGAAAAACTGTTTTTT. Translating gives CASSEGGTGSEKLFF.

The chain uses TRBV4-3 and TRBJ1-5; D is unresolved. Per germline, CDR1 LGHNA and CDR2 YSLEER. CDR3 length: 15 amino acids. V was clipped by 4 bases and J by 1 base, with 11 bases between them. CDR3 DNA sequence: TGCGCCAGCAGCCCCGCGAGGTCCAGCAATCAGCCCCAGCATTTT. Its translation: CASSPARSSNQPQHF.

The chain joins TRBV6-5 to TRBJ2-7, with a possible D match to TRBD1 (6 bases). The CDR3 is made up of 12 amino acids. The V end lost 8 bases, the J end lost 1 base, and 9 bases lay between the germline ends. Germline loops: CDR1 MNHEY, CDR2 SVGAGI. Here the CDR3 reads CASVDSSYEQYF. The CDR3 DNA sequence: TGTGCCAGCGTGGACAGTTCCTACGAGCAGTACTTC.

V is TRBV2 and J is TRBJ2-2; no clear D gene. The ends were cut back, 2 bases at V and 4 bases at J, with 8 bases in the middle. Germline values: CDR1 SNHLY, CDR2 FYNNEI. The CDR3 sequence is 14 residues long. The chain's CDR3 is CASSELRSTGELFF. As DNA, the CDR3 is TGTGCCAGCAGTGAACTACGGAGCACCGGGGAGCTGTTTTTT.

By proportion, this clone is medium-sized. The chain couples TRBV10-3 to TRBJ1-5; TRBD1 might be the D (6 bases). The CDR3 runs 15 residues. V gave up 5 bases and J gave up 0 bases, with 11 bases separating them. Germline V gene lookup returns CDR1 ENHRY and CDR2 SYGVKD. The CDR3 loop is CAISRDRYSNQPQHF. CDR3 DNA: TGTGCCATCAGTCGTGACAGGTATAGCAATCAGCCCCAGCATTTT.

This clone was recorded once. This chain uses TRBV11-2 with TRBJ2-3; TRBD1 agrees at 8 bases. Per the germline V gene, CDR1 is SGHAT and CDR2 is FQNNGV. J was trimmed by 8 bases and V by 2 bases; bases with no gene match: 12. This CDR3 contains 16 residues. The CDR3 spells CASSLSPTGGSGTQYF. The CDR3 DNA sequence: TGTGCCAGCAGCTTATCACCCACAGGGGGATCGGGTACGCAGTATTTT.